This TCR beta chain was sequenced for a study of blood T cell repertoires in COVID-19 (dated by TCRdb to the early 2020s). Broadly, across the study: Collaborator samples came from the United States, Italy and Spain and covered acute and convalescent phases of COVID-19. The material from the prospective study consisted of cDNA or gDNA derived from T cells, B-cell-depleted T cells, or PBMCs. Subjects who had been exposed to COVID-19, were actively infected with it, or had recovered from it provided the deeply sampled blood TCRbeta repertoires that made up the dataset. A freely available public database, intended as a resource for researchers studying the immune response to SARS-CoV-2, is where the repertoires were released. The samples were drawn from two sources: the first 160 participants of the ongoing ImmuneRACE study, and 1,200 or so subjects contributed by 6 global collaborators. Nearly every sample came with metadata listing a de-identified subject ID, COVID-19 status, age in years and sex. HLA class I and class II types, where available, came from metadata supplied by the sample provider rather than from assay-based typing.

With regard to this clone: Its specific antigen is unknown. No base-level quality is on record; no much larger clone is a single base apart.

Results the study describes overall, beyond this receptor: Clinical and demographic metadata were provided uncurated, with the amount varying by source and participant.

The collaborating institutions used their own protocols to collect whole blood in K2EDTA tubes. For TCRbeta analysis, collaborators shipped samples as frozen whole blood, isolated PBMCs, or DNA extracted from either of those sample types. TCRbeta CDR3 regions were amplified from genomic DNA using the immunoSEQ Assay, a bias-controlled multiplex PCR. Per the authors' processing: Within the assay, amplification of reference gene primers was used to estimate how many nucleated cells each sample contained. To quantify the absolute abundance of each unique TCRbeta CDR3 rearrangement, sequence reads were collapsed and filtered. For each sample, productive Simpson clonality was calculated by taking the square root of Simpson's diversity index across productive rearrangements. TCRdb took this table from immuneACCESS and kept in-frame rearrangements with V and J called. Such tables lack part of the clones; where checked against another copy, unresolved V genes explain under half of the gap, and the rest is unexplained. V, J and clone size derive from that table, while D and trimming were established from the DNA sequence. Within this sample are some 120,000 clones, with around 80% of them counted one time only. Roughly 5.5% of the sample lies in the top ten.

Sequencing was carried out using peripheral blood. This TCR was recovered from a man older than 75 with active or convalescent COVID-19.

The nucleotide sequence is given as TGTGCCTGGAGTGTATTCATCAATCAGCCCCAGCATTTT. It translates as CAWSVFINQPQHF. Recombination linked TRBV30 to TRBJ1-5, with the D gene not confidently named. The CDR3 has 13 amino acids, counting the end cysteine and phenylalanine. Solely the CDR3 DNA is kept, with 39 bases framed from the first base. The V and J ends are trimmed by 0 bases and 3 bases, leaving 6 bases between them. The germline V gene (reference sequence) provides CDR1 GTSNPN and CDR2 SVGIG.